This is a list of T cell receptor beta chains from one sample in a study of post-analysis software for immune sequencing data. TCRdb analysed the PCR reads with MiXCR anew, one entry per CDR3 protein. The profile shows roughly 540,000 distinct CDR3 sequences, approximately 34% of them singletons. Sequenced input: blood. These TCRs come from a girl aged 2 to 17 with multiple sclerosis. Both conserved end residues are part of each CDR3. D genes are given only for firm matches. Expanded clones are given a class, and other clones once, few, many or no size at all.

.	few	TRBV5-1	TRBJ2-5	TGCGCCAGCAGCCTGCAGGACAGCCAAGAGACCCAGTACTTC	CASSLQDSQETQYF
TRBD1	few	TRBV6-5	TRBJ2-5	TGTGCCAGCGGGACAGGCCCTCACGAGACCCAGTACTTC	CASGTGPHETQYF
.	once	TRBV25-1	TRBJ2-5	TGTGCCAGCAGTGTAACCGGGACCCACAATGAGCAGTACTTC	CASSVTGTHNEQYF
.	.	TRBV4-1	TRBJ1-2	TGCGCCAGCAGCCTTACCCAGGACACCAGGGACTATGGCTACACCTTC	CASSLTQDTRDYGYTF
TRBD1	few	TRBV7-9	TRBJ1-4	TGTGCCAGCAGCTTAGCGCTTGGGACAGGGGATAATGAAAAACTGTTTTTT	CASSLALGTGDNEKLFF
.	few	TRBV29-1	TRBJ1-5	TGCAGCGTTACCGGGACACGGGGTCAGCCCCAGCATTTT	CSVTGTRGQPQHF
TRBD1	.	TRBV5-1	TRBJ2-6	TGCGCCAGCAGCGGGGGACAGGGTTTTGGGGCCAACGTCCTGACTTTC	CASSGGQGFGANVLTF
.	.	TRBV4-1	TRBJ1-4	TGCGCCAGCAGCCAAGACAGGACCACCGGTGAAAAACTGTTTTTT	CASSQDRTTGEKLFF
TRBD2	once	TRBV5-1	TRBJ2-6	TGCGCCAGCAGCTTGGTCAGCGGGGGTGATGGGGCCAACGTCCTGACTTTC	CASSLVSGGDGANVLTF
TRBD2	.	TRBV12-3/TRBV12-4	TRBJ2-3	TGTGCCAGCAGTTTGCGGGAGCCTAGCACAGATACGCAGTATTTT	CASSLREPSTDTQYF
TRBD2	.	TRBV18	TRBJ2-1	TGTGCCAGCTCACCGGCTAGCGGAGTCTACAATGAGCAGTTCTTC	CASSPASGVYNEQFF
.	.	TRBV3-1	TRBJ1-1	TGTGCCAGCAGCCAAGGGCAGGGGCCCACTGAAGCTTTCTTT	CASSQGQGPTEAFF
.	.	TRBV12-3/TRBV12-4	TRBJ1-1	TGTGCCAGCAGTTTAGCCCAGGGGTTGATGTCTGAAGCTTTCTTT	CASSLAQGLMSEAFF
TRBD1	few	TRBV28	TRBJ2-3	TGTGCCAGCACAGGGGGTTCGGTTCAAGATACGCAGTATTTT	CASTGGSVQDTQYF
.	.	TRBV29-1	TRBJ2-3	TGCAGCGTCGCTCCGGAGGGGGTGGATACGCAGTATTTT	CSVAPEGVDTQYF
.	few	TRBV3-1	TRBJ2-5	TGTGCCAGCAGCCAAGTACATCGGGGGCAGGAGACCCAGTACTTC	CASSQVHRGQETQYF
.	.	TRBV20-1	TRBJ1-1	TGCAGTGCTAGAGAGGCGGGGCCCCCCGGAGCTTTCTTT	CSAREAGPPGAFF
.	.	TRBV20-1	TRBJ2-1	TGCAGTGCTATCTCTTCCGCGACGAGCTCCTACAATGAGCAGTTCTTC	CSAISSATSSYNEQFF
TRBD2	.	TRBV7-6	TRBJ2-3	TGTGCCAGCAGCTCCCTAGCGGGGGGGCTTACAGATACGCAGTATTTT	CASSSLAGGLTDTQYF
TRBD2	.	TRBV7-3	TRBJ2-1	TGTGCCAGCAGCTTCCAGGGAGGGCGTGATGAGCAGTTCTTC	CASSFQGGRDEQFF
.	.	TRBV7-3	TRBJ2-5	TGTGCCAGCAGCCCCTCCGCTGGGACCCAGTACTTC	CASSPSAGTQYF
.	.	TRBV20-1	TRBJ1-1	TGCAGTCCCTGGTTCGGTGGGTTAACTGAAGCTTTCTTT	CSPWFGGLTEAFF
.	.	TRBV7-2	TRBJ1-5	TGTGCCAGCAGCTTAGGGGCCGGCCTCTCCCATCAGCCCCAGCATTTT	CASSLGAGLSHQPQHF
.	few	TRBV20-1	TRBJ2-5	TGCAGTGCTATGGCGGGGTCACAAGAGACCCAGTACTTC	CSAMAGSQETQYF
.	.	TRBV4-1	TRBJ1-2	TGCGCCAGCAGCCAAGCGGGAGGAAACTATGGCTACACCTTC	CASSQAGGNYGYTF
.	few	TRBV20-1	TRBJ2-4	TGCAGTCAAACTAGCCCCAAAAACATTCAGTACTTC	CSQTSPKNIQYF
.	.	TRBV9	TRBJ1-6	TGTGCCAGCAGCGTAGACATAATGAGCAATTCACCCCTCCACTTT	CASSVDIMSNSPLHF
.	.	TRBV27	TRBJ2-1	TGTGCCAGCAGTCACGGGGCGGGGAGCAATGAGCAGTTCTTC	CASSHGAGSNEQFF
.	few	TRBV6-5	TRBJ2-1	TGTGCCAGCAGCCCCGTAGGGCTAGGGAACAATGAGCAGTTCTTC	CASSPVGLGNNEQFF
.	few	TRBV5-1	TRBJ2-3	TGCGCCAGCAGCTCGACGGCAGATACGCAGTATTTT	CASSSTADTQYF
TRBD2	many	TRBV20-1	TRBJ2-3	TGCAGTGCCCGACTAGCGGGGGTCACAGATACGCAGTATTTT	CSARLAGVTDTQYF
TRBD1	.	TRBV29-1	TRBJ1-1	TGCAGCGTTCGTGAGACAGGGACTGAAGCTTTCTTT	CSVRETGTEAFF
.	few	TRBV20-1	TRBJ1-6	TGCAGTGCCCTGGGGGTCAATTCACCCCTCCACTTT	CSALGVNSPLHF
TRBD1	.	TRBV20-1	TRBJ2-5	TGCAGTGCTAGCGACCCGGGACAGGGTGGGCCGTACTTC	CSASDPGQGGPYF
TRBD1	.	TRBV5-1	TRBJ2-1	TGCGCCAGCAGCTGGGGGGGACAGGGGTATGAGCAGTTCTTC	CASSWGGQGYEQFF
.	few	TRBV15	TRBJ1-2	TGTGCCACCAGCAGTGGGGAGCTCGGCGGCTACACCTTC	CATSSGELGGYTF
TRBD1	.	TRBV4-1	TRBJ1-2	TGCGCCAGCAGCCAGATAACCGGGACAGGGAGAGATGGCTACACCTTC	CASSQITGTGRDGYTF
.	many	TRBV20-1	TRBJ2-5	TGCAGTGCCCCCATAATTGGCGGACTCCAAGAGACCCAGTACTTC	CSAPIIGGLQETQYF
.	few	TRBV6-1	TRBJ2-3	TGTGCCAGCAGCGGTGATACGCAGTATTTT	CASSGDTQYF
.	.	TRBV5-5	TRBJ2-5	TGTGCCAGCAGCTTCGAGGTTAGACAAGAGACCCAGTACTTC	CASSFEVRQETQYF
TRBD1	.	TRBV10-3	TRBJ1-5	TGTGCCATCAGCCGCCCAGGGGGAAATCAGCCCCAGCATTTT	CAISRPGGNQPQHF
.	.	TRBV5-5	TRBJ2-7	TGTGCCAGCAGCTTGTCTGGGGCGAACCCGACCTACGAGCAGTACTTC	CASSLSGANPTYEQYF
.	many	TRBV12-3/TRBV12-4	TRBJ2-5	TGTGCCAGCAGTTTTGGACGGGGGCAAGAGACCCAGTACTTC	CASSFGRGQETQYF
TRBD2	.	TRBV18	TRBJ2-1	TGTGCCAGCTCACGAAATACGGGACTAGCGGGGGTCAATGAGCAGTTCTTC	CASSRNTGLAGVNEQFF
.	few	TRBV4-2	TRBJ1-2	TGTGCCAGCAAAGGTCAGCTAACTAACTATGGCTACACCTTC	CASKGQLTNYGYTF
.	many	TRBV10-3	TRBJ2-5	TGTGCCATCAGAGGGGCGGGAGAGACCCAGTACTTC	CAIRGAGETQYF
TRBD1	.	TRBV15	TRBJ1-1	TGTGCCACCAGCTCCCAGGGGGGACGGACTGAAGCTTTCTTT	CATSSQGGRTEAFF
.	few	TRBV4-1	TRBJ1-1	TGCGCCAGCAGCCCATGGACAGTGAACACTGAAGCTTTCTTT	CASSPWTVNTEAFF
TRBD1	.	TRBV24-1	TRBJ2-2	TGTGCCACCTCGTCCCGGGACAGGGACACCGGGGAGCTGTTTTTT	CATSSRDRDTGELFF
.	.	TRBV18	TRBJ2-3	TGTGCCAGCTCGCCACCTGTCCGCACAGATACGCAGTATTTT	CASSPPVRTDTQYF
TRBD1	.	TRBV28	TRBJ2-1	TGTGCCAGCAGTTTACAGGGACAGGGGGTCTACAATGAGCAGTTCTTC	CASSLQGQGVYNEQFF
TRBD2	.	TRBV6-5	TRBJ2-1	TGTGCCAGCACCCCGACTAGCGGGGGCCTCAATGAGCAGTTCTTC	CASTPTSGGLNEQFF
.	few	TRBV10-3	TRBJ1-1	TGTGCCATCAGTGAAGGACGGATGAACACTGAAGCTTTCTTT	CAISEGRMNTEAFF
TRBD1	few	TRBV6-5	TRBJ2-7	TGTGCCAGCAGCCGGGACAGGGGATGGTACGAGCAGTACTTC	CASSRDRGWYEQYF
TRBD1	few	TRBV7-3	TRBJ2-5	TGTGCCAGCAGCAGGGACAGGGACCCTACGAAACAGTACTTC	CASSRDRDPTKQYF